This T cell receptor beta chain stems from a study of identical twins. General study results and limits: Out-of-frame alpha sequences common to twins exhibited a surplus of low generation probability. High-abundance cord blood beta clonotypes had fewer insertions; memory repertoires showed none.

Through template switching, a universal primer site was introduced, and the cDNA contained unique molecular identifiers. TCRdb redid the calling of the 5' RACE reads with MiXCR, one entry per CDR3 protein. The sample has around 1.7 million distinct CDR3 sequences, roughly a third seen once; the top ten hold roughly 0.3%. There were only healthy Caucasians among the donors. The table lists this clonotype with a few counts. Its antigen is not identified. This receptor was obtained from a newborn girl in good health. The sequencing input was cord blood.

The CDR3 protein is CARDSYNEQFF. The CDR3 DNA is TGTGCCAGAGACTCGTACAATGAGCAGTTCTTC. This chain connects TRBV2 to TRBJ2-1; D uncertain. The germline V and J ends were trimmed by 9 bases and 4 bases, with 7 bases remaining between them. Germline assignment: CDR1 SNHLY and CDR2 FYNNEI. The CDR3 sequence is 11 residues long.